Here is one T cell receptor (beta chain) with its context. From germline, CDR1 is SEHNR and CDR2 FQNEAQ (reference sequence). CDR3 length equals 16 residues. Trimming shortened V by 5 bases and J by 4 bases, and 19 bases separated the two germline ends. This entry comes from a study of CD8 T cells in Susac syndrome. With random hexamers, roughly 0.5 to 1 ug RNA was reverse transcribed. From the immunoSEQ multiplex PCR reads, TCRdb called clonotypes with MiXCR, one entry per CDR3 protein. The table shows around 200,000 distinct CDR3 sequences, with approximately 96% occurring only once. This clonotype originated in a human donor with Susac syndrome. This chain links TRBV7-9 with TRBJ2-3, with a possible D match to TRBD2 (5 bases). Sequencing was performed on CD4+ T cells from PBMCs. The CDR3 bases are TGTGCCAGCAGCCCCCTGAGCCGGAGGACTTCAGATACGCAGTATTTT. It yields the protein CASSPLSRRTSDTQYF.